The 28 T cell receptor beta chains below come from one sample, sequenced in a study of blood T cell repertoires in COVID-19. Sequencing was performed with immunoSEQ multiplex PCR; in TCRdb, only in-frame clones are kept and a portion is missing. The sample lists approximately 350,000 clones, around 82% occurring once. Sequenced input: peripheral blood. All receptors derive from a man aged 30 to 39 with active or convalescent COVID-19.

The chain uses TRBV15 and TRBJ1-6; 7 bases align to TRBD1. Trimming at V came to 0 bases and at J to 7 bases, leaving 3 bases not matched to a gene. CDR1 LNHNV and CDR2 YYDKDF come from the germline V gene (reference sequence). The CDR3 is 15 amino acids. Here the CDR3 DNA reads TGTGCCACCAGCAGAGATAGGGACAGAAATTCACCCCTCCACTTT. This encodes CATSRDRDRNSPLHF. The full variable domain, in which reference TRBV15 and TRBJ1-6 provide the parts outside the CDR3, is DAMVIQNPRYQVTQFGKPVTLSCSQTLNHNVMYWYQQKSSQAPKLLFHYYDKDFNNEADTPDNFQSRRPNTSFCFLDIRSPGLGDTAMYLCATSRDRDRNSPLHFGNGTRLTVT.

The chain is built from TRBV7-9 and TRBJ1-2; possibly TRBD1 for D (6 bases). Trimming stripped 5 bases from V and 0 bases from J, with 19 bases between. There are 17 residues in the CDR3. Per germline, CDR1 SEHNR and CDR2 FQNEAQ (reference sequence). The CDR3 here is CASSPPTTGLANYGYTF. In nucleotides, the CDR3 is TGTGCCAGCAGCCCGCCGACCACAGGGCTTGCTAACTATGGCTACACCTTC.

This clone has a handful of counts. The chain joins TRBV4-3 to TRBJ1-4; no clear D gene. CDR1 LGHNA and CDR2 YSLEER come from the germline V gene. CDR3 length: 17 amino acids. V lost 1 base to trimming and J lost 3 bases, with 15 bases between them. The CDR3: CASSQVLFWESNEKLFF. The CDR3, as DNA: TGCGCCAGCAGCCAAGTACTGTTTTGGGAGTCTAATGAAAAACTGTTTTTT.

The J gene is TRBJ2-7, the V gene TRBV7-9; 9 bases match TRBD1. Germline V gene lookup returns CDR1 SEHNR and CDR2 FQNEAQ (reference sequence). This CDR3 is built from 16 residues. V trimming: 6 bases; J trimming: 6 bases; junction bases outside the gene matches: 15. The CDR3 here is CASRALIWTGDSEQYF. DNA for the CDR3: TGTGCCAGCAGGGCCTTGATTTGGACAGGGGATTCCGAGCAGTACTTC.

The table lists this clone with a few counts. V gene TRBV19 combines with J gene TRBJ1-2; weak D call: TRBD1 (6 bases). CDR3 size: 16 residues. CDR1 and CDR2 (germline): LNHDA, SQIVND (reference sequence). Trimming stripped 7 bases from V and 6 bases from J, with 24 bases between. CDR3 protein: CASTLLNREERDGYTF. CDR3 nucleotides: TGTGCCAGTACCCTGTTGAACAGGGAAGAAAGAGATGGCTACACCTTC.

The chain recombines TRBV7-3 with TRBJ1-1, with D perhaps matching TRBD1 (5 bases). Germline CDR1 SGHTA, CDR2 FQGTGA. The CDR3 totals 13 residues. The V gene lost 5 bases and the J gene lost 1 base, with 8 bases spanning the gap. The CDR3 reads CASSTDRNTEAFF. The CDR3 DNA follows: TGTGCCAGCAGCACCGACAGGAACACTGAAGCTTTCTTT.

V usage is TRBV2 and J usage is TRBJ2-2; TRBD1 is a possible D gene (5 bases). V gave up 3 bases and J gave up 4 bases, with 18 bases separating them. Germline CDR1 is SNHLY and CDR2 is FYNNEI. The CDR3 is made up of 17 amino acids. The CDR3 spells CASSDQGSSRPTGELFF. The CDR3 DNA reads as TGTGCCAGCAGTGACCAGGGCAGCTCACGGCCCACCGGGGAGCTGTTTTTT.

This chain links TRBV27 with TRBJ1-2; D is perhaps TRBD1 (5 bases). V dropped 2 bases and J dropped 7 bases, with 11 bases sitting between them. Per germline, CDR1 MNHEY and CDR2 SMNVEV (reference sequence). CDR3 length: 13 residues. The CDR3 coding sequence is TGTGCCAGCAGTTTAACGGGGGTCGGTGGCTACACCTTC. Its translation is CASSLTGVGGYTF.

The chain employs TRBV19 and TRBJ1-2; D may be TRBD1 (5 bases). The germline V and J ends were trimmed by 6 bases and 4 bases, with 15 bases remaining between them. Germline V gives CDR1 LNHDA, CDR2 SQIVND (reference sequence). The CDR3 is 14 amino acids. The CDR3 DNA follows: TGTGCCAGTAGGATGGGAGGGGCGATCTATGGCTACACCTTC. It specifies CASRMGGAIYGYTF.

The V call is TRBV28, the J call TRBJ1-2; D is unclear. The CDR3 has 14 amino acids. The V gene's germline CDR1 is MDHEN and CDR2 SYDVKM. Trimming cost V 7 bases and J 2 bases, with 14 bases left between them. The CDR3 here is CASIPTPPNYGYTF. Written as DNA, the CDR3 is TGTGCCAGCATCCCGACACCTCCCAACTATGGCTACACCTTC.

The genes are TRBV29-1 and TRBJ1-1, with no clear D. The CDR3 runs 13 residues. Trimming pared 4 bases from V and 0 bases from J, leaving 9 bases between. The germline gives CDR1 SQVTM, CDR2 ANQGSEA. This chain's CDR3 is CSVVRRLNTEAFF. CDR3 sequence (DNA): TGCAGCGTTGTACGCAGGCTGAACACTGAAGCTTTCTTT.

A note on this clone: Other DNA sequences in the same sample also yield this CDR3. CDR3 region: CASSVGGPNTGELFF. DNA of the CDR3: TGTGCCAGCAGTGTAGGGGGACCTAACACCGGGGAGCTGTTTTTT. The rearrangement links TRBV2 to TRBJ2-2; TRBD1 is a possible D gene (6 bases). The CDR3 is made up of 15 amino acids. V lost 4 bases and J 2 bases, leaving 11 bases between the germline ends. Germline V gives CDR1 SNHLY, CDR2 FYNNEI.

The J gene is TRBJ2-1, the V gene TRBV12-5, with D possibly TRBD1 on 6 matching bases. Germline CDR1 is LGHNT and CDR2 is FRNRAP. The V end lost 0 bases, the J end lost 5 bases, and 23 bases lay between the germline ends. CDR3 length: 19 residues. The CDR3 region is CASGLVQRGLRSRDNEQFF. The DNA of the CDR3 is TGTGCTAGTGGTTTGGTACAGAGGGGGTTGAGGTCTAGGGACAATGAGCAGTTCTTC.

In its sample, this clone was seen many times. The rearrangement links TRBV7-2 to TRBJ2-1, with 7 nucleotides matching TRBD2. CDR3 length: 16 amino acids. Germline assignment: CDR1 SGHTA and CDR2 FQGNSA. The J segment lost 0 bases and the V segment lost 5 bases, leaving 7 bases of the junction unmatched. Here the CDR3 reads CASSARGGGSYNEQFF. The DNA for the CDR3 is TGTGCCAGCAGCGCCCGTGGGGGGGGCTCCTACAATGAGCAGTTCTTC.

This sequence joins TRBV28 and TRBJ2-1, with TRBD1 matching over 7 bases. The trim removed 10 bases at V and 2 bases at J, leaving 11 bases unmatched. The CDR3 is made up of 15 amino acids. The germline gives CDR1 MDHEN, CDR2 SYDVKM. CDR3 sequence: CATLRQGYPYNEQFF. CDR3 sequence (DNA): TGTGCCACCTTACGACAGGGATACCCCTACAATGAGCAGTTCTTC.

The genes are TRBV24-1 and TRBJ2-1; 16 bases align to TRBD2. From germline, CDR1 is KGHDR and CDR2 SFDVKD. The ends lost 4 bases at V and 12 bases at J; junction bases unmatched: 5. The CDR3 loop spans 15 amino acids. The CDR3 spells CATSEQGLAGGGQFF. The CDR3 nucleotides read TGTGCCACCAGTGAACAGGGACTAGCGGGAGGGGGGCAGTTCTTC.

The J gene is TRBJ1-6, the V gene TRBV5-1; TRBD1 agrees at 9 bases. J lost 0 bases, V lost 1 base, and 5 bases had no gene match. The CDR3 contains 18 residues. CDR1 SGHRS and CDR2 YFSETQ come from the germline V gene. The CDR3: CASSLHRGQSSYNSPLHF. The DNA of the CDR3 is TGCGCCAGCAGCTTGCACAGGGGGCAAAGCTCCTATAATTCACCCCTCCACTTT.

The chain joins TRBV7-9 to TRBJ1-2, with D uncertain. Germline V gives CDR1 SEHNR, CDR2 FQNEAQ (reference sequence). The CDR3 is 16 amino acids. V was trimmed by 0 bases and J by 4 bases, leaving 15 bases between them. Here the CDR3 reads CASSLAPFREGYGYTF. The DNA of the CDR3 is TGTGCCAGCAGCTTAGCCCCATTCCGGGAGGGCTATGGCTACACCTTC.

The genes are TRBV5-1 and TRBJ2-1; perhaps TRBD2 as D (6 bases). Trimming took off 0 bases at V and 6 bases at J, with 16 bases between the two ends. CDR1 and CDR2 (germline): SGHRS, YFSETQ. This CDR3 has 16 residues. The CDR3 DNA is TGCGCCAGCAGCTTGGAGCCCGGGAGACCGCCCAATGAGCAGTTCTTC. Its translation: CASSLEPGRPPNEQFF.

The rearrangement uses TRBV29-1 and TRBJ2-1; 8 nucleotides agree with TRBD1. CDR3 size: 14 residues. Germline V gene data show CDR1 as SQVTM and CDR2 as ANQGSEA. The ends lost 6 bases at V and 3 bases at J; junction bases unmatched: 7. CDR3 region: CSVFRTGSYNEQFF. Written as DNA, the CDR3 is TGCAGCGTGTTCAGGACAGGGAGCTACAATGAGCAGTTCTTC.

The gene calls are TRBV14 and TRBJ2-7; perhaps TRBD1 as D (6 bases). V gave up 2 bases and J gave up 0 bases, with 8 bases separating them. Germline values: CDR1 SGHDN, CDR2 FVKESK. CDR3 length: 14 residues. This chain's CDR3 is CASSQTGLSYEQYF. The CDR3 DNA follows: TGTGCCAGCAGCCAAACAGGGCTCTCCTACGAGCAGTACTTC.

In this sample, this clone turned up a few times. CDR3 sequence: CAISGVRVPGNTIYF. The CDR3 DNA follows: TGTGCCATCAGTGGAGTGAGGGTTCCTGGAAACACCATATATTTT. J is TRBJ1-3 and V is TRBV10-3; D gene uncertain. Trimming stripped 4 bases from V and 2 bases from J, with 12 bases between. Germline loops: CDR1 ENHRY, CDR2 SYGVKD. CDR3 length: 15 amino acids.

The rearrangement links TRBV30 to TRBJ1-2; D is unclear. Per the germline V gene, CDR1 is GTSNPN and CDR2 is SVGIG (reference sequence). This CDR3 is built from 11 residues. V gave up 4 bases and J gave up 6 bases, with 9 bases separating them. CDR3 in amino acids: CAWTGANGYTF. In DNA form, the CDR3 reads TGTGCCTGGACCGGAGCCAATGGCTACACCTTC.

V usage is TRBV24-1 and J usage is TRBJ2-5; 8 positions agree with TRBD1. Germline CDR1 is KGHDR and CDR2 is SFDVKD. The CDR3 is 15 residues long. With V trimmed by 4 bases and J by 0 bases, 3 bases remained unmatched. This CDR3 is CATSDLTGDQETQYF. CDR3 nucleotide sequence: TGTGCCACCAGTGACCTGACAGGGGACCAAGAGACCCAGTACTTC.

The CDR3 here is CASSPRDRANNSPLHF. In nucleotides, the CDR3 is TGTGCCAGTAGTCCCCGGGACAGGGCGAATAATTCACCCCTCCACTTT. The chain couples TRBV19 to TRBJ1-6, with 9 bases aligning to TRBD1. The CDR3 covers 16 residues. Germline lookup yields CDR1 LNHDA and CDR2 SQIVND (reference sequence). Unmatched junction bases numbered 7, after V lost 5 bases and J lost 5 bases.

The chain is built from TRBV12-3 or TRBV12-4 and TRBJ1-6; no reliable D call. The CDR3 extends over 13 amino acids. V shed 1 base and J shed 10 bases, with 8 bases lying between them. CDR3 protein: CASSLERFSPLHF. The CDR3 nucleotides are TGTGCCAGCAGTTTAGAGAGGTTCTCACCCCTCCACTTT.

The genes are TRBV6-1 and TRBJ1-1, with 12 bases fitting TRBD1. Germline CDR1 reads MNHNS; CDR2 reads SASEGT. The ends lost 3 bases at V and 0 bases at J; junction bases unmatched: 8. The CDR3 is 18 amino acids. The CDR3 spells CASSDYRDRGPLNTEAFF. The CDR3 DNA sequence: TGTGCCAGCAGTGACTACCGGGACAGGGGGCCCCTGAACACTGAAGCTTTCTTT.

A single count supports this clone. V and J are TRBV29-1 and TRBJ2-3; TRBD2 matches 8 bases. Germline V CDR1 and CDR2: SQVTM, ANQGSEA. J was trimmed by 0 bases and V by 7 bases; bases with no gene match: 18. The CDR3 is 18 residues long. In DNA, the CDR3 is TGCAGCGCTGGGCCGGGGGGGGTCTGGCGGACTAGCACAGATACGCAGTATTTT. It codes for CSAGPGGVWRTSTDTQYF.